Shown below are 28 T cell receptor beta chains from a single sample sequenced in a study of T cell responses to AZD1222 COVID-19 vaccine. Libraries were prepared by immunoSEQ multiplex PCR; TCRdb keeps only in-frame clonotypes and omits some of them. Among around 110,000 clones, roughly nine tenths were seen once, and the ten largest hold 6% to 8%. This specimen was peripheral blood, taken on day 0 of AZD1222 vaccination. The receptors were gathered from an adult in good health.

V usage is TRBV30 and J usage is TRBJ1-6, with D possibly matching TRBD1 (6 bases). This CDR3 is built from 14 residues. CDR1 GTSNPN and CDR2 SVGIG come from the germline V gene (reference sequence). Trimming pared 2 bases from V and 6 bases from J, leaving 11 bases between. The CDR3 spells CAWSSGQPNSPLHF. The CDR3 nucleotides read TGTGCCTGGAGTAGTGGACAGCCTAATTCACCCCTCCACTTT.

CDR3 sequence reads: CSVEDLLSINPGNTIYF. The CDR3 DNA reads as TGCAGCGTTGAAGATCTCCTGAGTATCAACCCTGGAAACACCATATATTTT. V gene TRBV29-1 combines with J gene TRBJ1-3, with D hard to call. Germline CDR1 is SQVTM and CDR2 is ANQGSEA. The CDR3 is 17 amino acids. Trimming stripped 0 bases from V and 2 bases from J, with 17 bases between.

This sequence joins TRBV4-1 and TRBJ1-1; D unclear. Germline CDR1 and CDR2: MGHRA and YSYEKL. V lost 0 bases and J lost 2, with 10 bases in between. The CDR3 spans 15 residues. This CDR3 is CASSQDFGFNTEAFF. The CDR3 DNA follows: TGCGCCAGCAGCCAAGATTTCGGGTTTAACACTGAAGCTTTCTTT.

This chain joins TRBV6-2 or TRBV6-3 and TRBJ1-1; TRBD1 agrees at 7 bases. V was pared by 2 bases and J by 0 bases, with 6 bases of the junction left unmatched. Germline values: CDR1 MNHEY, CDR2 SVGEGT. The CDR3 sequence is 16 residues long. This CDR3 is CASSYTKGQMNTEAFF. In DNA form, the CDR3 reads TGTGCCAGCAGTTACACGAAGGGACAGATGAACACTGAAGCTTTCTTT.

A single count supports this clone. For the CDR3, the DNA is TGTGCCAGCAGTTTTTACAGCAATCAGCCCCAGCATTTT. It encodes CASSFYSNQPQHF. The chain combines TRBV28 with TRBJ1-5; D is unclear. CDR1 and CDR2 (germline): MDHEN, SYDVKM. V lost 3 bases and J lost 1, with 4 bases in between. The CDR3 sequence is 13 residues long.

This chain connects TRBV6-6 to TRBJ1-5; possible D gene TRBD1, 6 bases. The CDR3 runs 13 residues. Germline V lookup: CDR1 MNHNY, CDR2 SVGAGI (reference sequence). V lost 6 bases and J lost 5, with 11 bases in between. The CDR3 nucleotides read TGTGCCAGCAGACTACAGGGCTATCAGCCCCAGCATTTT. This sequence encodes CASRLQGYQPQHF.

The CDR3 loop reads CASSLAEGTIYF. The CDR3 coding sequence is TGTGCCAGCAGTTTAGCGGAGGGCACCATATATTTT. This chain uses TRBV12-3 or TRBV12-4 with TRBJ1-3; D not certain. Deletions cut 0 bases from V and 9 bases from J, with 6 bases between. The CDR3 contains 12 residues.

The rearrangement uses TRBV27 and TRBJ2-3; D is perhaps TRBD1 (5 bases). Trimming removed 3 bases at V and 4 bases at J, with 11 bases between. CDR3 length: 14 residues. Germline lookup yields CDR1 MNHEY and CDR2 SMNVEV (reference sequence). The CDR3 nucleotides read TGTGCCAGCAGTTTTCCAGGGTCGGCAGATACGCAGTATTTT. Translated, it gives CASSFPGSADTQYF.

Turning to this clone: Distinct nucleotide sequences in the sample also encode this CDR3. The J gene is TRBJ1-2, the V gene TRBV18, with D uncertain. CDR3 length: 14 residues. The germline CDR1 and CDR2 sequences are KGHSH and LQKENI. Deletions cut 3 bases from V and 2 bases from J, with 10 bases between. The CDR3 region is CASSPSGGNYGYTF. CDR3 sequence (DNA): TGTGCCAGCTCACCCTCTGGAGGGAACTATGGCTACACCTTC.

The CDR3 DNA follows: TGTGCCAGCAGCTACGACGGGCTCACTGAAGCTTTCTTT. Protein: CASSYDGLTEAFF. The chain recombines TRBV7-9 with TRBJ1-1; D gene uncertain. Between the trimmed V and J ends, which lost 4 bases and 4 bases, there was a span of 10 bases. This CDR3 region has 13 residues. Per germline, CDR1 SEHNR and CDR2 FQNEAQ (reference sequence).

The V call is TRBV6-1, the J call TRBJ1-2; a possible D gene is TRBD1 (5 bases). Germline CDR1 MNHNS, CDR2 SASEGT. Trimming took off 1 base at V and 5 bases at J, with 11 bases between the two ends. The CDR3 sequence is 14 residues long. Written as DNA, the CDR3 is TGTGCCAGCAGTGAAGAGGCAGGGAGTTATGGCTACACCTTC. Its translation: CASSEEAGSYGYTF.

The chain joins TRBV2 to TRBJ2-3, with 7 bases that match TRBD2. V lost 7 bases to trimming and J lost 3 bases; unmatched junction nucleotides: 7. Germline values: CDR1 SNHLY, CDR2 FYNNEI. CDR3 length: 14 residues. This CDR3 is CASTGGPETDTQYF. In DNA, the CDR3 is TGTGCCAGCACGGGGGGACCTGAGACAGATACGCAGTATTTT. Using reference TRBV2 and TRBJ2-3 for the parts outside the CDR3, the full variable domain is EPEVTQTPSHQVTQMGQEVILRCVPISNHLYFYWYRQILGQKVEFLVSFYNNEISEKSEIFDDQFSVERPDGSNFTLKIRSTKLEDSAMYFCASTGGPETDTQYFGPGTRLTVL.

The table lists this clone with a few counts. The chain employs TRBV3-1 (or the pseudogene TRBV3-2) and TRBJ1-1; the D is unclear. The germline gives CDR1 LGHDT, CDR2 YNNKEL (reference sequence). The CDR3 has 11 residues. CDR3 region: CAATFGSEAFF. DNA for the CDR3: TGTGCAGCAACCTTCGGATCTGAAGCTTTCTTT.

This chain connects TRBV29-1 to TRBJ1-1; 7 nucleotides align to TRBD1. Looked up from germline, CDR1 is SQVTM and CDR2 is ANQGSEA. V shed 4 bases, J shed 5 bases, and the junction held 10 bases outside the gene matches. The CDR3 length is 14 residues. This CDR3 reads CSVGKDRASTEAFF. CDR3 sequence (DNA): TGCAGCGTTGGAAAAGACAGGGCGAGTACTGAAGCTTTCTTT.

This chain connects TRBV7-9 to TRBJ1-2; D is undetermined. Trimming took off 1 base at V and 0 bases at J, with 12 bases between the two ends. CDR1 and CDR2 (germline): SEHNR, FQNEAQ (reference sequence). The CDR3 is 16 amino acids. CDR3 nucleotides: TGTGCCAGCAGCTTAGGTCGTCTGGAAGCTAACTATGGCTACACCTTC. Its translation is CASSLGRLEANYGYTF.

The rearrangement links TRBV7-2 to TRBJ1-5; TRBD1 matches at 9 bases. Trimming removed 5 bases from V and 3 bases from J; junction bases left unmatched: 5. Germline V gene lookup returns CDR1 SGHTA and CDR2 FQGNSA. The CDR3 contains 15 residues. CDR3 in amino acids: CASSPRTGVNQPQHF. DNA of the CDR3: TGTGCCAGCAGCCCGCGGACAGGGGTCAATCAGCCCCAGCATTTT.

The chain employs TRBV6-5 and TRBJ2-2; no definite D call. V was shortened by 3 bases and J by 0 bases, with 2 bases between the two germline ends. Germline CDR1 is MNHEY and CDR2 is SVGAGI. The CDR3 covers 13 residues. The DNA for the CDR3 is TGTGCCAGCAGTTATTCGAACACCGGGGAGCTGTTTTTT. This encodes CASSYSNTGELFF.

The CDR3 sequence: CASSPGTGGQPQHF. The CDR3 bases are TGTGCCAGCAGCCCCGGGACAGGGGGGCAGCCCCAGCATTTT. J is TRBJ1-5 and V is TRBV11-2; 11 nucleotides align to TRBD1. CDR3 length: 14 residues. V gave up 5 bases and J gave up 7 bases; unmatched junction bases: 4. Germline V gene sequence: CDR1 SGHAT, CDR2 FQNNGV.

The rearrangement joins TRBV13 to TRBJ2-7; D is perhaps TRBD1 (6 bases). V was clipped by 3 bases and J by 3 bases, with 12 bases between them. The germline V gene has CDR1 PRHDT and CDR2 FYEKMQ (reference sequence). This CDR3 has 14 amino acids. The CDR3 here is CASSFRGQNYEQYF. DNA of the CDR3: TGTGCCAGCAGCTTTCGAGGACAGAACTACGAGCAGTACTTC.

The J gene is TRBJ1-1, the V gene TRBV28, with a weak D call TRBD1 (6 bases). The V and J ends lost 7 bases and 3 bases respectively, with 18 bases between them. The CDR3 is 15 amino acids. From germline, CDR1 is MDHEN and CDR2 SYDVKM. The CDR3 is CASTQGGGEYTEAFF. CDR3 nucleotide sequence: TGTGCCAGCACCCAGGGAGGGGGGGAATACACTGAAGCTTTCTTT.

The chain recombines TRBV9 with TRBJ1-4; 8 bases fit TRBD1. CDR3 length: 14 amino acids. V shed 2 bases and J 7 bases; nucleotides not matched to a gene: 4. Germline CDR1 reads SGDLS; CDR2 reads YYNGEE. The CDR3 spells CASSVGTGSEKLFF. CDR3 coding DNA: TGTGCCAGCAGCGTCGGGACAGGCAGTGAAAAACTGTTTTTT.

V usage is TRBV7-9 and J usage is TRBJ2-2; TRBD2 aligns across 10 bases. This CDR3 is built from 17 residues. The germline V gene has CDR1 SEHNR and CDR2 FQNEAQ (reference sequence). V lost 5 bases to trimming and J lost 3 bases; unmatched junction nucleotides: 9. The DNA of the CDR3 is TGTGCCAGCAGCCACCTCGGGCTAGCGGGAGACACCGGGGAGCTGTTTTTT. Translated: CASSHLGLAGDTGELFF.

J is TRBJ1-5 and V is TRBV9; 8 positions match TRBD1. Germline trimming cut 3 bases from V and 6 bases from J; bases unmatched to any gene: 5. CDR1 SGDLS and CDR2 YYNGEE come from the germline V gene. The CDR3 loop spans 14 amino acids. The CDR3 bases are TGTGCCAGCAGCGCTCAGGGGGCGGGTCAGCCCCAGCATTTT. This translates into CASSAQGAGQPQHF.

As DNA, the CDR3 is TGTGCCAGCAGTTTGGGGAGCGGGAGTGGCTACAATGAGCAGTTCTTC. It yields the protein CASSLGSGSGYNEQFF. This chain joins TRBV28 and TRBJ2-1, with 8 positions matching TRBD2. From germline, CDR1 is MDHEN and CDR2 SYDVKM. There are 16 residues in the CDR3. V trimming: 3 bases; J trimming: 3 bases; junction bases outside the gene matches: 7.

This chain links TRBV2 with TRBJ2-2; D tentatively fits TRBD1 or TRBD2 (5 bases each). The CDR3 totals 16 residues. From germline, CDR1 is SNHLY and CDR2 FYNNEI. The V and J ends lost 4 bases and 0 bases respectively, with 12 bases between them. CDR3 bases: TGTGCCAGCAGTGGAGGGGTACAAGCGAACACCGGGGAGCTGTTTTTT. It encodes CASSGGVQANTGELFF.

The chain combines TRBV9 with TRBJ2-7; the match to TRBD1 covers 7 bases. Trimming at V came to 3 bases and at J to 3 bases, leaving 9 bases not matched to a gene. CDR1 is SGDLS, CDR2 YYNGEE, per germline. The CDR3 runs 15 residues. The CDR3 is CASSGPDRAVYEQYF. The CDR3 DNA follows: TGTGCCAGCAGCGGACCCGACAGGGCAGTCTACGAGCAGTACTTC.

The CDR3 DNA sequence: TGTGCCAGCAGCCAAGAGGTGGGACAGGGCTCCTACGAGCAGTACTTC. Translation: CASSQEVGQGSYEQYF. This chain uses TRBV3-1 (or the pseudogene TRBV3-2) with TRBJ2-7; 9 bases are shared with TRBD1. CDR1 and CDR2 (germline): LGHDT, YNNKEL (reference sequence). The CDR3 runs 16 residues. The junction had 3 bases not matched to a gene; V was cut back by 0 bases and J by 0 bases.

This clone was picked up a small number of times. The rearrangement uses TRBV2 and TRBJ1-6; D remains ambiguous. This CDR3 is 13 amino acids long. CDR1 is SNHLY and CDR2 is FYNNEI in the germline V gene. Trimming cost V 1 base and J 9 bases, with 7 bases left between them. DNA of the CDR3: TGTGCCAGCAGTGAAGGGCTGTCTTCACCCCTCCACTTT. Its protein product is CASSEGLSSPLHF. The whole variable domain, filled in from reference TRBV2 and TRBJ1-6, reads EPEVTQTPSHQVTQMGQEVILRCVPISNHLYFYWYRQILGQKVEFLVSFYNNEISEKSEIFDDQFSVERPDGSNFTLKIRSTKLEDSAMYFCASSEGLSSPLHFGNGTRLTVT.